This T cell receptor beta chain originates from a study of OX40 agonist ivuxolimab in advanced cancers. Turning to the study itself: The patients got ivuxolimab, which is an agonistic anti-OX40 (CD134) antibody.

CDR1 is SEHNR and CDR2 is FQNEAQ in the germline V gene (reference sequence). This CDR3 is 14 amino acids long. With 7 bases clipped from V and 0 bases from J, the junction kept 5 bases outside the gene matches. The data were produced by immunoSEQ multiplex PCR, yet TCRdb's version contains in-frame clones alone and is incomplete. The sample shows 35,000 to 45,000 clones, over 75% of them seen only once. The sample here was CD4+ or CD8+ T cells sorted from blood, taken in a trial of the OX40 agonist ivuxolimab. V usage is TRBV7-9 and J usage is TRBJ1-2; 7 nucleotides line up with TRBD1. The sequence was obtained from an adult with an advanced solid tumor such as melanoma, head and neck, liver or kidney cancer. The CDR3 DNA follows: TGTGCCAGCACCCGGGACAGCTCTAACTATGGCTACACCTTC. Translating gives CASTRDSSNYGYTF. The whole variable domain, remainder taken from reference TRBV7-9 and TRBJ1-2, is DTGVSQNPRHKITKRGQNVTFRCDPISEHNRLYWYRQTLGQGPEFLTYFQNEAQLEKSRLLSDRFSAERPKGSFSTLEIQRTEQGDSAMYLCASTRDSSNYGYTFGSGTRLTVV.